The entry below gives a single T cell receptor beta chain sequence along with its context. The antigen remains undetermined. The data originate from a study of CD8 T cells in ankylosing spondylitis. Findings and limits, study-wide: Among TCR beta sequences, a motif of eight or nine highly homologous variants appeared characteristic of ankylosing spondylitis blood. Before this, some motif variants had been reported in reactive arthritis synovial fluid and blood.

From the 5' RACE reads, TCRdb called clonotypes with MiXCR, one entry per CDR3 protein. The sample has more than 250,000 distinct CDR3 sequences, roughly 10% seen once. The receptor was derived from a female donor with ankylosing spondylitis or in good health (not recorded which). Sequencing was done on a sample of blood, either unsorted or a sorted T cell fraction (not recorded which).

CDR3 sequence: CASSRGQYQETQYF. The CDR3 DNA is TGTGCCAGCAGCAGAGGACAGTACCAAGAGACCCAGTACTTC. The chain uses TRBV2 and TRBJ2-5, with a possible D match to TRBD1 (6 bases). The V gene lost 6 bases and the J gene lost 0 bases, with 11 bases spanning the gap. Germline values: CDR1 SNHLY, CDR2 FYNNEI. The CDR3 contains 14 residues.